Shown below are 2 T cell receptor beta chains from a single sample sequenced in a study of shared clonotypes between healthy human individuals. Naive CD8 cells comprised CD45RO-negative, CCR7-positively selected cells, excluding terminally differentiated effector memory CD45RA+ cells. Profiled with immunoSEQ multiplex PCR; TCRdb holds only in-frame clones, not every one. The sample includes approximately 810,000 clones, almost 95% of them seen just once. Material for sequencing was naive CD8+ T cells sorted from blood. These receptors all come from a man aged 25 to 45 in good health.

The genes are TRBV27 and TRBJ2-1; 7 bases line up with TRBD2. Germline V gene data show CDR1 as MNHEY and CDR2 as SMNVEV (reference sequence). This CDR3 has 16 residues. With 7 bases clipped from V and 2 bases from J, the junction kept 11 bases outside the gene matches. CDR3 loop: CASTLRGDYPYNEQFF. The CDR3 bases are TGTGCCAGCACCTTACGAGGGGACTACCCCTACAATGAGCAGTTCTTC.

The CDR3 DNA follows: TGTGCCAGCAGTTTATATCGACAGGGGGCGATGTCCGAGCAGTACTTC. Its protein product is CASSLYRQGAMSEQYF. The chain recombines TRBV27 with TRBJ2-7; 10 bases are a match to TRBD1. The CDR3 has 16 residues. The V gene end was trimmed by 1 base and the J gene end by 6 bases; junction bases not matched to a gene: 9. Per germline, CDR1 MNHEY and CDR2 SMNVEV (reference sequence).